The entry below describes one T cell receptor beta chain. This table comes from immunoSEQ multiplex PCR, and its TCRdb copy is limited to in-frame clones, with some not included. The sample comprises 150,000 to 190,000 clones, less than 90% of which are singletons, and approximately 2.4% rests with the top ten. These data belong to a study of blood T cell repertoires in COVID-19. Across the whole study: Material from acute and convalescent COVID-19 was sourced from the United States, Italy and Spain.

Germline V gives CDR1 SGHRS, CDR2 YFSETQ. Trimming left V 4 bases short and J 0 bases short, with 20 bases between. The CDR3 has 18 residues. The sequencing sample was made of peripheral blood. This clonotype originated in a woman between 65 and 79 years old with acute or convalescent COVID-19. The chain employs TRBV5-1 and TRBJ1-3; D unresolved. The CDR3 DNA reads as TGCGCCAGCAGCCCGCCACAGAATTCGGGAACCTCTGGAAACACCATATATTTT. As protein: CASSPPQNSGTSGNTIYF.